The rows below give T cell receptor beta chains drawn from one sample of a study of blood T cell repertoires in COVID-19. Libraries were prepared by immunoSEQ multiplex PCR; TCRdb keeps only in-frame clonotypes and omits some of them. The table lists 36,000 or so clones, around 90% of them singletons. Material for sequencing was peripheral blood. Receptor source: a woman in her sixties or seventies with active COVID-19. Both conserved end residues are part of each CDR3. The D gene is left open where the match is weak. Only some rows state a clone size, as once, few, many or a class for expanded clones.

abundance: once
d_gene: NA
len: 14
v_gene: TRBV4-2
j_gene: TRBJ2-1
CDR3aa: CASSQPPNYDEQFF
CDR3nt: TGTGCCAGCAGCCAACCCCCGAACTACGATGAGCAGTTCTTC

abundance: NA
d_gene: TRBD1
len: 14
v_gene: TRBV18
j_gene: TRBJ1-1
CDR3aa: CASSLHDRDPEAFF
CDR3nt: TGTGCCAGCTCACTCCACGACAGGGACCCTGAAGCTTTCTTT

abundance: NA
d_gene: TRBD2
len: 16
v_gene: TRBV7-6
j_gene: TRBJ2-3
CDR3aa: CASSPRLAGGGDTQYF
CDR3nt: TGTGCCAGCAGCCCAAGACTAGCGGGGGGGGGAGATACGCAGTATTTT

abundance: NA
d_gene: TRBD1
len: 14
v_gene: TRBV30
j_gene: TRBJ1-4
CDR3aa: CAWRVPGTGEKLFF
CDR3nt: TGTGCCTGGAGGGTCCCCGGGACAGGAGAAAAACTGTTTTTT

abundance: NA
d_gene: NA
len: 16
v_gene: TRBV5-6
j_gene: TRBJ2-7
CDR3aa: CASSLPPGDNSYEQYF
CDR3nt: TGTGCCAGCAGCTTGCCCCCAGGGGATAACTCCTACGAGCAGTACTTC

abundance: NA
d_gene: NA
len: 15
v_gene: TRBV11-3
j_gene: TRBJ2-2
CDR3aa: CASSKLLSNTGELFF
CDR3nt: TGTGCCAGCAGCAAACTCCTCTCGAACACCGGGGAGCTGTTTTTT

abundance: NA
d_gene: TRBD1
len: 16
v_gene: TRBV7-9
j_gene: TRBJ2-3
CDR3aa: CASSSGSGQPTDTQYF
CDR3nt: TGTGCCAGCAGTTCAGGGTCGGGACAGCCCACAGATACGCAGTATTTT

abundance: NA
d_gene: NA
len: 13
v_gene: TRBV7-3
j_gene: TRBJ2-3
CDR3aa: CASSLGHTDTQYF
CDR3nt: TGTGCCAGCAGCTTAGGCCACACAGATACGCAGTATTTT

abundance: NA
d_gene: NA
len: 15
v_gene: TRBV18
j_gene: TRBJ2-2
CDR3aa: CASSPEGWGTGELFF
CDR3nt: TGTGCCAGCTCACCTGAGGGTTGGGGCACCGGGGAGCTGTTTTTT

abundance: once
d_gene: TRBD1
len: 17
v_gene: TRBV4-1
j_gene: TRBJ1-2
CDR3aa: CASSQAPNRGSNYGYTF
CDR3nt: TGCGCCAGCAGCCAAGCGCCCAACAGGGGCTCTAACTATGGCTACACCTTC

abundance: NA
d_gene: TRBD1
len: 15
v_gene: TRBV7-2
j_gene: TRBJ2-6
CDR3aa: CASAFNPGQFPVLTF
CDR3nt: TGTGCCAGCGCCTTTAATCCGGGACAGTTCCCCGTCCTGACTTTC

abundance: NA
d_gene: TRBD2
len: 14
v_gene: TRBV7-2
j_gene: TRBJ2-5
CDR3aa: CASKISGGGETQYF
CDR3nt: TGTGCCAGCAAGATCAGCGGGGGCGGGGAGACCCAGTACTTC

abundance: NA
d_gene: NA
len: 20
v_gene: TRBV5-1
j_gene: TRBJ1-4
CDR3aa: CASSDPKKTGEVREGEKLFF
CDR3nt: TGCGCCAGCAGCGACCCCAAAAAGACAGGAGAGGTTCGGGAAGGTGAAAAACTGTTTTTT

abundance: NA
d_gene: NA
len: 13
v_gene: TRBV3-1/TRBV3-2
j_gene: TRBJ1-2
CDR3aa: CASSLPDAGGYTF
CDR3nt: TGTGCCAGCAGTCTACCTGACGCGGGGGGCTACACCTTC

abundance: once
d_gene: TRBD1
len: 13
v_gene: TRBV28
j_gene: TRBJ2-1
CDR3aa: CASSQTGSHEQFF
CDR3nt: TGTGCCAGCAGCCAGACAGGGAGCCATGAGCAGTTCTTC

abundance: NA
d_gene: TRBD2
len: 15
v_gene: TRBV5-4
j_gene: TRBJ2-1
CDR3aa: CASSLVAGENNEQFF
CDR3nt: TGTGCCAGCAGCTTGGTTGCGGGGGAGAACAATGAGCAGTTCTTC

abundance: NA
d_gene: NA
len: 15
v_gene: TRBV6-2/TRBV6-3
j_gene: TRBJ2-3
CDR3aa: CASSKDGELTDTQYF
CDR3nt: TGTGCCAGCAGTAAGGACGGGGAGCTCACAGATACGCAGTATTTT

abundance: few
d_gene: NA
len: 13
v_gene: TRBV28
j_gene: TRBJ2-7
CDR3aa: CASSRGLSYEQYF
CDR3nt: TGTGCCAGCAGTCGCGGGCTTTCCTACGAGCAGTACTTC

abundance: NA
d_gene: TRBD2
len: 15
v_gene: TRBV7-2
j_gene: TRBJ2-3
CDR3aa: CASSLSGGEVDTQYF
CDR3nt: TGTGCCAGCAGCTTAAGTGGGGGGGAGGTAGATACGCAGTATTTT

abundance: NA
d_gene: NA
len: 13
v_gene: TRBV7-2
j_gene: TRBJ2-1
CDR3aa: CASAVAKSNEQFF
CDR3nt: TGTGCCAGCGCGGTAGCTAAATCTAATGAGCAGTTCTTC

abundance: once
d_gene: NA
len: 11
v_gene: TRBV20-1
j_gene: TRBJ2-7
CDR3aa: CSARRDYEQYF
CDR3nt: TGCAGTGCTAGACGGGACTACGAGCAGTACTTC

abundance: NA
d_gene: NA
len: 16
v_gene: TRBV19
j_gene: TRBJ1-2
CDR3aa: CASSIAPGGEYYGYTF
CDR3nt: TGTGCCAGTAGTATAGCCCCGGGAGGGGAGTACTATGGCTACACCTTC

abundance: once
d_gene: TRBD1
len: 15
v_gene: TRBV29-1
j_gene: TRBJ2-2
CDR3aa: CSVGRDRKNTGELFF
CDR3nt: TGCAGCGTTGGCCGGGACAGGAAAAACACCGGGGAGCTGTTTTTT

abundance: NA
d_gene: NA
len: 13
v_gene: TRBV5-1
j_gene: TRBJ2-2
CDR3aa: CASSLAEPGELFF
CDR3nt: TGCGCCAGCAGCTTGGCCGAGCCCGGGGAGCTGTTTTTT